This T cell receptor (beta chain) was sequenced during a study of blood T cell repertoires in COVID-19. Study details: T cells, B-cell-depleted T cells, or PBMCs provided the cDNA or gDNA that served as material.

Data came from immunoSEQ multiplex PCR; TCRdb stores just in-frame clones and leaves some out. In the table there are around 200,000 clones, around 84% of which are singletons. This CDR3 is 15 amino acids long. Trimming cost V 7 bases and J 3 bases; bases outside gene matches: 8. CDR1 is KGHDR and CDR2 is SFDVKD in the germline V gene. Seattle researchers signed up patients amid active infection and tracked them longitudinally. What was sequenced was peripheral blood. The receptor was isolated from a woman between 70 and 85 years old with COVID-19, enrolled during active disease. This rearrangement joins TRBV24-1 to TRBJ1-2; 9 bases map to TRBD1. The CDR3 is CATSFGQGKDYGYTF. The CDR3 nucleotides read TGTGCCACCAGCTTTGGACAGGGGAAGGACTATGGCTACACCTTC.